A single sample gave rise to the 17 T cell receptor beta chains below, sequenced in a study of blood T cell repertoires in COVID-19. Libraries were prepared by immunoSEQ multiplex PCR; TCRdb keeps only in-frame clonotypes and omits some of them. Of 200,000 to 250,000 clones listed, around 83% are singletons. Sample: peripheral blood. The origin of the receptors is a woman aged 45-65 years with acute or convalescent COVID-19.

J is TRBJ2-2 and V is TRBV4-2, with TRBD1 identical over 9 bases. The ends lost 0 bases at V and 7 bases at J; junction bases unmatched: 3. In germline, CDR1 is LGHNA, CDR2 YNFKEQ. The CDR3 loop spans 15 amino acids. The CDR3 loop is CASSQETGGFGELFF. The CDR3 DNA sequence: TGTGCCAGCAGCCAAGAGACAGGGGGGTTCGGGGAGCTGTTTTTT.

The CDR3 region is CASSPLGGYGYTF. CDR3 sequence (DNA): TGTGCCAGCAGCCCCTTAGGGGGATACGGCTACACCTTC. This chain uses TRBV7-8 with TRBJ1-2; possibly TRBD1 for D (6 bases). V was trimmed by 5 bases and J by 8 bases, leaving 15 bases between them. Germline V gene sequence: CDR1 SGHVS, CDR2 FQNEAQ. The CDR3 runs 13 residues. Filled out from reference TRBV7-8 and TRBJ1-2, the complete variable domain reads GAGVSQSPRYKVAKRGQDVALRCDPISGHVSLFWYQQALGQGPEFLTYFQNEAQLDKSGLPSDRFFAERPEGSVSTLKIQRTQQEDSAVYLCASSPLGGYGYTFGSGTRLTVV.

V is TRBV2 and J is TRBJ1-5, with D maybe TRBD1 (5 bases). The CDR3 runs to 15 residues. V was trimmed by 2 bases and J by 3 bases, leaving 11 bases between them. Germline CDR1 SNHLY, CDR2 FYNNEI. CDR3 bases: TGTGCCAGCAGTGAATCGGCAGGGCTCAATCAGCCCCAGCATTTT. It encodes CASSESAGLNQPQHF.

The genes are TRBV7-9 and TRBJ2-1; 8 bases fit TRBD2. The germline V gene has CDR1 SEHNR and CDR2 FQNEAQ (reference sequence). Germline trimming cut 1 base from V and 5 bases from J; bases unmatched to any gene: 4. This CDR3 comprises 15 residues. Here the CDR3 DNA reads TGTGCCAGCAGCTTAGGACTAGCGCTTCACAATGAGCAGTTCTTC. It yields the protein CASSLGLALHNEQFF.

This chain uses TRBV11-2 with TRBJ2-7, with 10 bases lining up with TRBD1. CDR1 SGHAT and CDR2 FQNNGV come from the germline V gene. V trimming: 5 bases; J trimming: 5 bases; junction bases outside the gene matches: 6. The CDR3 loop spans 14 amino acids. The CDR3 bases are TGTGCCAGCAGCCCCCGGGACAGGGGTAACGAGCAGTACTTC. Translating it yields CASSPRDRGNEQYF.

As DNA, the CDR3 is TGTGCCAGCAGTTCCCAGTTATATGGCTACACCTTC. Protein product: CASSSQLYGYTF. The V and J genes are TRBV28 and TRBJ1-2, with D unresolved. The V end was cut by 4 bases, the J end by 5 bases, with 8 bases between. CDR1 MDHEN and CDR2 SYDVKM come from the germline V gene. The length of the CDR3 is 12 residues.

The chain's CDR3 is CASSGTGNLRAGNTIYF. CDR3 nucleotides: TGTGCCAGCAGCGGGACAGGGAATCTTAGGGCTGGAAACACCATATATTTT. This chain uses TRBV28 with TRBJ1-3; 9 bases align to TRBD1. Trimming took 6 bases from V and 2 from J; bases not matched to a gene: 11. Per the germline V gene, CDR1 is MDHEN and CDR2 is SYDVKM. The CDR3 contains 17 residues.

The J gene is TRBJ2-3, the V gene TRBV5-8; D is possibly TRBD2 (6 bases). The germline V gene has CDR1 SGHTS and CDR2 YDEGEE. The CDR3 sequence is 14 residues long. V dropped 1 base and J dropped 7 bases, with 13 bases sitting between them. In DNA, the CDR3 is TGTGCCAGCAGCTTGCGGGGGTCCCGAAATACGCAGTATTTT. It encodes CASSLRGSRNTQYF. The full variable domain, its missing parts supplied by reference TRBV5-8 and TRBJ2-3, is EAGVTQSPTHLIKTRGQQATLRCSPISGHTSVYWYQQALGLGLQFLLWYDEGEERNRGNFPPRFSGRQFPNYSSELNVNALELEDSALYLCASSLRGSRNTQYFGPGTRLTVL.

J is TRBJ1-1 and V is TRBV14, with 10 bases that match TRBD1. Germline lookup yields CDR1 SGHDN and CDR2 FVKESK. This CDR3 spans 17 amino acids. The ends lost 1 base at V and 4 bases at J; junction bases unmatched: 9. The chain's CDR3 is CASSQVDRGLRSTEAFF. In nucleotides, the CDR3 is TGTGCCAGCAGCCAAGTAGACAGGGGGCTTCGTAGCACTGAAGCTTTCTTT.

V and J are TRBV19 and TRBJ2-2, with 9 bases lining up with TRBD2. Germline V lookup: CDR1 LNHDA, CDR2 SQIVND (reference sequence). V lost 4 bases, J lost 3 bases, and 3 bases stayed unmatched. The CDR3 is 15 amino acids. The CDR3 bases are TGTGCCAGTAGTAGGCGGGAGGGCCACACCGGGGAGCTGTTTTTT. Its translation: CASSRREGHTGELFF. Supplemented by reference TRBV19 and TRBJ2-2, the full variable domain reads DGGITQSPKYLFRKEGQNVTLSCEQNLNHDAMYWYRQDPGQGLRLIYYSQIVNDFQKGDIAEGYSVSREKKESFPLTVTSAQKNPTAFYLCASSRREGHTGELFFGEGSRLTVL.

The chain carries TRBV5-6 and TRBJ2-7; the D gene is possibly TRBD2 (7 bases). CDR3 size: 16 residues. Trimming shortened V by 1 base and J by 0 bases, and 14 bases separated the two germline ends. Per the germline V gene, CDR1 is SGHDT and CDR2 is YYEEEE. CDR3 region: CASSLRGAASSYEQYF. The CDR3 DNA follows: TGTGCCAGCAGCTTGCGGGGGGCGGCTAGCTCCTACGAGCAGTACTTC.

The V and J genes are TRBV12-3 or TRBV12-4 and TRBJ1-1; D remains ambiguous. V shed 2 bases and J shed 1 base, with 5 bases lying between them. The CDR3 consists of 13 residues. CDR3 sequence reads: CASSLLENTEAFF. The CDR3 bases are TGTGCCAGCAGTTTACTAGAGAACACTGAAGCTTTCTTT.

This sequence joins TRBV30 and TRBJ2-7; TRBD2 aligns across 8 bases. This CDR3 is built from 12 residues. V shed 0 bases, J shed 6 bases, and the junction held 1 base outside the gene matches. Looked up from germline, CDR1 is GTSNPN and CDR2 is SVGIG (reference sequence). The CDR3 here is CAWSVRGGEQYF. The CDR3 DNA sequence: TGTGCCTGGAGTGTACGGGGGGGCGAGCAGTACTTC.

The CDR3 protein is CASSSLGEADGYTF. The CDR3 DNA sequence: TGCGCCAGCAGCTCGCTAGGGGAGGCTGATGGCTACACCTTC. This chain links TRBV5-1 with TRBJ1-2; D may be TRBD1 (5 bases). The V end lost 3 bases, the J end lost 6 bases, and 15 bases lay between the germline ends. The CDR3 is made up of 14 amino acids. Germline CDR1 is SGHRS and CDR2 is YFSETQ.

J is TRBJ1-2 and V is TRBV3-1 (or the pseudogene TRBV3-2); TRBD1 aligns across 7 bases. This CDR3 has 13 residues. CDR1 and CDR2 (germline): LGHDT, YNNKEL (reference sequence). Trimming cost V 0 bases and J 8 bases; bases outside gene matches: 3. CDR3: CASSQETGLGYTF. Written as DNA, the CDR3 is TGTGCCAGCAGCCAAGAGACAGGGTTAGGCTACACCTTC.

The rearrangement uses TRBV9 and TRBJ1-3; the D gene is possibly TRBD1 (6 bases). There are 14 residues in the CDR3. Trimming shortened V by 3 bases and J by 3 bases, and 10 bases separated the two germline ends. The V gene's germline CDR1 is SGDLS and CDR2 YYNGEE. The CDR3 DNA reads TGTGCCAGCAGCGCGACAGGCCGTGGAAACACCATATATTTT. Protein: CASSATGRGNTIYF.

This chain links TRBV19 with TRBJ2-5; a possible D gene is TRBD2 (5 bases). Between the trimmed V and J ends, which lost 8 bases and 4 bases, there was a span of 8 bases. Germline CDR1 reads LNHDA; CDR2 reads SQIVND (reference sequence). The CDR3 covers 11 residues. The CDR3 nucleotides read TGTGCCAGTGGTGGGAGAGAGACCCAGTACTTC. It specifies CASGGRETQYF.